Below are 5 T cell receptor beta chains sequenced from a single sample in a study of T cell responses to AZD1222 COVID-19 vaccine (dated by TCRdb to the early 2020s). Per the publication, the time point label means: baseline before first vaccination. Library construction relied on the immunoSEQ multiplex PCR assay. The immuneACCESS repertoire file appears here via TCRdb, limited to in-frame rearrangements. These files lack a portion of the clones; in checked studies, under half of the deficit traces to unresolved V genes, and the cause of the others is not known. A total of 94,000 or so clones appear in this sample, almost 90% of them only once. Roughly 24% of the sample lies in the top ten. Sequencing used peripheral blood, obtained on day 0 of AZD1222 vaccination. Receptors were obtained from an adult in good health.

This clone was seen only a few times. The J gene is TRBJ2-2, the V gene TRBV5-4; TRBD2 matches 12 bases. J gave up 5 bases and V 0 bases, and 11 bases lay outside the gene matches. This CDR3 has 19 residues. Germline V gene sequence: CDR1 SGHNT, CDR2 YYREEE (reference sequence). CDR3 coding DNA: TGTGCCAGCAGCTTGGCCGGGACTAGCGGGTGGGTTGCGACCGGGGAGCTGTTTTTT. Protein sequence: CASSLAGTSGWVATGELFF.

The chain couples TRBV5-1 to TRBJ2-1; the match to TRBD2 covers 7 bases. CDR1 and CDR2 (germline): SGHRS, YFSETQ. The ends lost 4 bases at V and 2 bases at J; junction bases unmatched: 12. The CDR3 sequence is 17 residues long. The CDR3 DNA reads as TGCGCCAGCAGCCCCGTGGGGAGCGGGACGGCCTACAATGAGCAGTTCTTC. This translates into CASSPVGSGTAYNEQFF.

The chain has TRBV18 and TRBJ1-3; D not resolved. The CDR3 runs to 16 residues. Germline V lookup: CDR1 KGHSH, CDR2 LQKENI. V was clipped by 3 bases and J by 4 bases, with 16 bases between them. CDR3 nucleotide sequence: TGTGCCAGCTCACCCCTACAGACCGACGCGGGAAACACCATATATTTT. Translation gives CASSPLQTDAGNTIYF. The entire variable domain, with the rest obtained from reference TRBV18 and TRBJ1-3, is as follows: NAGVMQNPRHLVRRRGQEARLRCSPMKGHSHVYWYRQLPEEGLKFMVYLQKENIIDESGMPKERFSAEFPKEGPSILRIQQVVRGDSAAYFCASSPLQTDAGNTIYFGEGSWLTVV.

V usage is TRBV7-3 and J usage is TRBJ2-3; D possibly uses TRBD1 or TRBD2 (6 bases each). Germline CDR1 SGHTA, CDR2 FQGTGA. The CDR3 covers 16 residues. V was pared by 9 bases and J by 4 bases, with 23 bases between. The CDR3 nucleotides read TGTGCCAGTCGATTTGATCGGGGGCTGGGGGCAGATACGCAGTATTTT. The encoded protein is CASRFDRGLGADTQYF. Variable domain in full (rest from reference TRBV7-3 and TRBJ2-3): GAGVSQTPSNKVTEKGKYVELRCDPISGHTALYWYRQSLGQGPEFLIYFQGTGAADDSGLPNDRFFAVRPEGSVSTLKIQRTERGDSAVYLCASRFDRGLGADTQYFGPGTRLTVL.

The chain is built from TRBV28 and TRBJ1-2, with D possibly being TRBD1 (5 bases). CDR1 and CDR2 from the germline V gene are MDHEN and SYDVKM. Trimming shortened V by 3 bases and J by 7 bases, and 6 bases separated the two germline ends. The CDR3 has 11 residues. CDR3 amino acids: CASSFRAGYTF. For the CDR3, the DNA is TGTGCCAGCAGTTTCAGGGCTGGCTACACCTTC.